This section outlines one T cell receptor beta chain sequence together with its context. cDNA serving as the sequencing template came from extracted, reverse transcribed RNA. Assay used: immunoSEQ multiplex PCR; TCRdb lists only in-frame clones, some missing. The profile shows around 34,000 clones, approximately 52% of them singletons. This CDR3 comprises 16 residues. Per germline, CDR1 LGHNA and CDR2 YNFKEQ. The junction had 3 bases not matched to a gene; V was cut back by 4 bases and J by 1 base. These data originate in a study of CD8+ T cells in alopecia areata. V usage is TRBV4-2 and J usage is TRBJ2-1; 11 nucleotides align to TRBD2. The sequenced material came from NKG2D-high CD8+ T cells sorted from blood. The origin of this receptor is a human donor with alopecia areata. The CDR3 coding sequence is TGTGCCAGCAGCCCGGGACTAGCGGAGTCCTACAATGAGCAGTTCTTC. Translated, it gives CASSPGLAESYNEQFF.